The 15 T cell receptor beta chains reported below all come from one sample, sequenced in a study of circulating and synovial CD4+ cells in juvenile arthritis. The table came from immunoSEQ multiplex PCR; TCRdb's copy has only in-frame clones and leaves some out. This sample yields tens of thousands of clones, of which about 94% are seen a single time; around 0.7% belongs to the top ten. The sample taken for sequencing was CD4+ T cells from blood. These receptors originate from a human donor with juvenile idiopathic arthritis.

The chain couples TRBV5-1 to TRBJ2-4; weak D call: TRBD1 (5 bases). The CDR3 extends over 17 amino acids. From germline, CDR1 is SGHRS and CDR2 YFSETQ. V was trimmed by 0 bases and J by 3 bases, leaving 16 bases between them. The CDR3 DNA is TGCGCCAGCAGCTTGGGACAGCCCTCGGGTAACAAAAACATTCAGTACTTC. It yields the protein CASSLGQPSGNKNIQYF.

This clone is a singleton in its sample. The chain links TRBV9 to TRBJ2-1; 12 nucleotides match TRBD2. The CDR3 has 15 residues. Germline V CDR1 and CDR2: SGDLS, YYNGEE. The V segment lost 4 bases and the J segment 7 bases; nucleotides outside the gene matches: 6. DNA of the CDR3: TGTGCCAGCAGCCTTCTAGCGGGGGGGCAAAATGAGCAGTTCTTC. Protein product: CASSLLAGGQNEQFF.

The chain's CDR3 is CASSSKRDRVDNEQFF. CDR3 sequence (DNA): TGCGCCAGCAGCTCAAAAAGGGACAGGGTGGACAATGAGCAGTTCTTC. The V and J genes are TRBV5-1 and TRBJ2-1, with 9 bases identical to TRBD1. Germline V gene sequence: CDR1 SGHRS, CDR2 YFSETQ. Trimming removed 3 bases from V and 5 bases from J; junction bases left unmatched: 9. This CDR3 region has 16 residues.

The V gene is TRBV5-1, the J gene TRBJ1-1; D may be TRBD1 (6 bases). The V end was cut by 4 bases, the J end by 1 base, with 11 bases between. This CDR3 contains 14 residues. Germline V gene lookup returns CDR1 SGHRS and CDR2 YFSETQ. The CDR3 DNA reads TGCGCCAGCAGCCGGGACATCTGGAACACTGAAGCTTTCTTT. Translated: CASSRDIWNTEAFF.

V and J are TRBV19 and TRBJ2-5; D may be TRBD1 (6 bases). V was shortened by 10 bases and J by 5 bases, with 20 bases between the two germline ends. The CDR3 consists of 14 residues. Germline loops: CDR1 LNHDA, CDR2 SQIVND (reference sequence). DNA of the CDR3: TGTGCCACTTTAAACACAGGGATCGGGGAGACCCAGTACTTC. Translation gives CATLNTGIGETQYF.

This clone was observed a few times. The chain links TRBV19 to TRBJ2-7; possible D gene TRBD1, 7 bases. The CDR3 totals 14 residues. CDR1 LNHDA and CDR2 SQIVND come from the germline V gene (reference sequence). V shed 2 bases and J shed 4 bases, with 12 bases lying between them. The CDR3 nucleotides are TGTGCCAGTAGTATACGGGCAGGGGGGTACGAGCAGTACTTC. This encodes CASSIRAGGYEQYF. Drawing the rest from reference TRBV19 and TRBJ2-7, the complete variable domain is DGGITQSPKYLFRKEGQNVTLSCEQNLNHDAMYWYRQDPGQGLRLIYYSQIVNDFQKGDIAEGYSVSREKKESFPLTVTSAQKNPTAFYLCASSIRAGGYEQYFGPGTRLTVT.

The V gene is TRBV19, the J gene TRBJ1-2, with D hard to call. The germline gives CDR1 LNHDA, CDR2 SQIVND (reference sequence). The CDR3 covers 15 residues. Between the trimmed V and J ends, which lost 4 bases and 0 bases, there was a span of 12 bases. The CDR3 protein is CASSSGHKSNYGYTF. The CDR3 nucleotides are TGTGCCAGTAGTAGTGGGCACAAATCTAACTATGGCTACACCTTC. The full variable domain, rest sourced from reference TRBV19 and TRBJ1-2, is DGGITQSPKYLFRKEGQNVTLSCEQNLNHDAMYWYRQDPGQGLRLIYYSQIVNDFQKGDIAEGYSVSREKKESFPLTVTSAQKNPTAFYLCASSSGHKSNYGYTFGSGTRLTVV.

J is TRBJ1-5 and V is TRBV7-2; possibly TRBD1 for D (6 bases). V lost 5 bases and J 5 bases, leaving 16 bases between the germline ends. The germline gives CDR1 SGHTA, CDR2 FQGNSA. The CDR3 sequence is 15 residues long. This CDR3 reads CASSGNRGGDQPQHF. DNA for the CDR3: TGTGCCAGCAGCGGAAACCGAGGGGGGGATCAGCCCCAGCATTTT.

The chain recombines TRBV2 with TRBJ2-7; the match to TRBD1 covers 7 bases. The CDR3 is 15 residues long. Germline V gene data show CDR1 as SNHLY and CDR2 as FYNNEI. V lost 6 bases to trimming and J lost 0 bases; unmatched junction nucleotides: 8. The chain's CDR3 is CASSDRARNSYEQYF. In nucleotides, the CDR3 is TGTGCCAGCAGCGACAGGGCGCGCAACTCCTACGAGCAGTACTTC.

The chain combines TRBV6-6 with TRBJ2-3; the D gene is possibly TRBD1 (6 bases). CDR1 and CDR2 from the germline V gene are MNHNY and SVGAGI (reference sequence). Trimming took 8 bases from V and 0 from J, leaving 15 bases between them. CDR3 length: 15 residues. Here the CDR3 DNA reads TGTGCCAGCCGCACTCCCGGACAGAGCACAGATACGCAGTATTTT. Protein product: CASRTPGQSTDTQYF.

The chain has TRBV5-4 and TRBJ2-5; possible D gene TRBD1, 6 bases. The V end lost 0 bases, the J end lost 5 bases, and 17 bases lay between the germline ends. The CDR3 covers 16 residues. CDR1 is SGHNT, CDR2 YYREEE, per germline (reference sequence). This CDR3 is CASSLGGTQGVETQYF. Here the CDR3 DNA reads TGTGCCAGCAGCTTGGGGGGGACACAGGGAGTGGAGACCCAGTACTTC.

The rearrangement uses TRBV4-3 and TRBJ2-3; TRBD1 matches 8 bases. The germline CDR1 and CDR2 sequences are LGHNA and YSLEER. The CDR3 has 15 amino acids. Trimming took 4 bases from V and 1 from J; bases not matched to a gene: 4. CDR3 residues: CASSLGTGGTDTQYF. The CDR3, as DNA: TGCGCCAGCAGCCTCGGGACAGGCGGCACAGATACGCAGTATTTT.

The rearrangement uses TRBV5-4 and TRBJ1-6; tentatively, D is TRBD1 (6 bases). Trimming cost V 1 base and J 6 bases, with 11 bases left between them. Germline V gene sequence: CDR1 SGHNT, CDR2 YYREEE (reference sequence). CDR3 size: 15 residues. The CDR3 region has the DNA TGTGCCAGCAGCTTGCAGGGGCTGGGTAATTCACCCCTCCACTTT. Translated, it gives CASSLQGLGNSPLHF.

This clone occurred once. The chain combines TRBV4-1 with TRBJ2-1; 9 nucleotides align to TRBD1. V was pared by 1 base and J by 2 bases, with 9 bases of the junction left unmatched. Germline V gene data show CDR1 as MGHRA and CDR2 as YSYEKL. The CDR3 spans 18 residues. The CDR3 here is CASSQVWRDRATYNEQFF. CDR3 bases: TGCGCCAGCAGCCAAGTCTGGCGGGACAGGGCAACCTACAATGAGCAGTTCTTC.

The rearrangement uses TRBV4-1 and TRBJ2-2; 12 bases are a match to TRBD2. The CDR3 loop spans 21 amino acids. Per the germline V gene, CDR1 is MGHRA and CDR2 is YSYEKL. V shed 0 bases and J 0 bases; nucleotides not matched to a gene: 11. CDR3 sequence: CASSQERGLAGGPANTGELFF. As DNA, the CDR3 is TGCGCCAGCAGCCAAGAGAGGGGGCTAGCGGGGGGGCCGGCGAACACCGGGGAGCTGTTTTTT.